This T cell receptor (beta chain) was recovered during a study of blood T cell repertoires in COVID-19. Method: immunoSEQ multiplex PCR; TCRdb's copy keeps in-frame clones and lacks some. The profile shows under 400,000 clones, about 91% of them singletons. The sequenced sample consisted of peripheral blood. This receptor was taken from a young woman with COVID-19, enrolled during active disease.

The CDR3 nucleotides are TGCGCCAGCAGCACGAGCGGGGATCAAGAGACCCAGTACTTC. It codes for CASSTSGDQETQYF. The chain carries TRBV5-1 and TRBJ2-5; 7 nucleotides agree with TRBD2. This CDR3 has 14 residues. Germline assignment: CDR1 SGHRS and CDR2 YFSETQ. Unmatched junction bases numbered 5, after V lost 4 bases and J lost 2 bases.